The 7 T cell receptor beta chains below come from one sample, sequenced in a study of T cell responses to AZD1222 COVID-19 vaccine. Sequencing used immunoSEQ multiplex PCR; TCRdb keeps in-frame clones, though not all of them. The data hold fewer than 250,000 clones, with about 92% observed a single time. Source: peripheral blood, taken on day 0 of AZD1222 vaccination. These TCRs come from an adult in good health.

This CDR3 is CASSPMAGGSTDTQYF. The CDR3 DNA sequence: TGTGCCAGCAGCCCCATGGCGGGGGGGAGCACAGATACGCAGTATTTT. The rearrangement joins TRBV7-3 to TRBJ2-3; the match to TRBD2 covers 9 bases. Trimming cost V 5 bases and J 0 bases; bases outside gene matches: 6. Germline lookup yields CDR1 SGHTA and CDR2 FQGTGA. This CDR3 spans 16 amino acids.

The V call is TRBV24-1, the J call TRBJ1-1; D is uncertain. V lost 4 bases and J lost 1, with 9 bases in between. The length of the CDR3 is 14 residues. Germline CDR1 KGHDR, CDR2 SFDVKD. The CDR3 here is CATSDPSGNTEAFF. The CDR3 DNA reads TGTGCCACCAGTGACCCTTCCGGGAACACTGAAGCTTTCTTT.

CDR3 in DNA: TGTGCCAGTAGTTCCCGGGACAGGGGCGAGGGCACTGAAGCTTTCTTT. Protein: CASSSRDRGEGTEAFF. The chain carries TRBV19 and TRBJ1-1; 10 nucleotides line up with TRBD1. Germline CDR1 reads LNHDA; CDR2 reads SQIVND (reference sequence). The CDR3 has 16 amino acids. Trimming removed 5 bases from V and 4 bases from J; junction bases left unmatched: 10.

The chain has TRBV5-1 and TRBJ2-5; 8 bases agree with TRBD1. The CDR3 is 17 amino acids. The J segment lost 1 base and the V segment lost 4 bases, leaving 12 bases of the junction unmatched. Germline lookup yields CDR1 SGHRS and CDR2 YFSETQ. DNA for the CDR3: TGCGCCAGCAGCAACCCCCGGGACAGGCAGTTCCAAGAGACCCAGTACTTC. It codes for CASSNPRDRQFQETQYF.

This chain uses TRBV5-8 with TRBJ2-1; 15 bases are a match to TRBD2. Germline V CDR1 and CDR2: SGHTS, YDEGEE. V gave up 4 bases and J gave up 2 bases; unmatched junction bases: 4. The CDR3 covers 17 residues. CDR3 residues: CASSPGLAGGTYNEQFF. CDR3 bases: TGTGCCAGCAGCCCGGGACTAGCGGGGGGTACCTACAATGAGCAGTTCTTC.

J is TRBJ1-1 and V is TRBV14; 9 bases map to TRBD1. The CDR3 is made up of 15 amino acids. Trimming cost V 4 bases and J 8 bases; bases outside gene matches: 11. Germline loops: CDR1 SGHDN, CDR2 FVKESK. CDR3 nucleotides: TGTGCCAGCAGCCGACGACAGGGGGTAAGCCCCGAAGCTTTCTTT. Amino acids: CASSRRQGVSPEAFF.

This sequence joins TRBV21-1 and TRBJ1-5. TRBV21-1 is a pseudogene. CDR3 length equals 10 residues. CDR3 nucleotide sequence: TGTGCCAGCAGCGGGAGGGCCCAGCATTTT. It codes for CASSGRAQHF.